This T cell receptor (beta chain) appears in the sequencing data of a study of cytomegalovirus exposure and HLA in healthy donors. On the study more broadly: The Caucasian-associated ancestry cluster held roughly 81% of 350 to 450 genotyped donors.

With 60 Vbeta and 13 Jbeta primers, the PCR was carried out. Using immunoSEQ multiplex PCR, the repertoire was profiled, and TCRdb retains in-frame clones only, with some absent. This sample carries 200,000 to 250,000 clones, around 80% of them seen once, and the ten largest clones take 2.5% to 3.5%. Study outcomes and limitations: Researchers counted 180 or so TCR beta chains as cytomegalovirus-associated. Later, an analysis showed that TCR beta chains associated with HLA were more clonally expanded than others that were equally common.

Trimming removed 4 bases at V and 4 bases at J, with 14 bases between. The CDR3 loop spans 15 amino acids. Germline CDR1 KGHSH, CDR2 LQKENI. Comments on this clone: Its antigen is undetermined.

The receptor's source is a woman in her sixties or seventies in good health and CMV-seropositive. V and J are TRBV18 and TRBJ1-3, with D hard to call. Sequencing was carried out using PBMCs. This chain's CDR3 is CASSLSESPGNTIYF. The DNA of the CDR3 is TGTGCCAGCTCACTCTCCGAGAGCCCCGGAAACACCATATATTTT.